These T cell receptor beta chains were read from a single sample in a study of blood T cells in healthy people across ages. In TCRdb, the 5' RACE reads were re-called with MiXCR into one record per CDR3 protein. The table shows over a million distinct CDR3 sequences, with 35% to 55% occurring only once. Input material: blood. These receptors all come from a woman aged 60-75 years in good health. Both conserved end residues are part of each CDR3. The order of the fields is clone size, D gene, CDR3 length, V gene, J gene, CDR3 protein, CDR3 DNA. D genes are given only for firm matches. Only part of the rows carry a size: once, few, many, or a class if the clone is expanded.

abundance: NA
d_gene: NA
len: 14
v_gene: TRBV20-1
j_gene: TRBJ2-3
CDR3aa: CSATLPGHTDTQYF
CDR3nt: TGCAGTGCGACCCTCCCGGGTCACACAGATACGCAGTATTTT

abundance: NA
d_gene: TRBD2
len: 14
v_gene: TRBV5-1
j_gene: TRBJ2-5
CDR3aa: CASSVSGSRKTQYF
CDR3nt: TGCGCCAGCAGCGTGAGCGGGAGTAGGAAGACCCAGTACTTC

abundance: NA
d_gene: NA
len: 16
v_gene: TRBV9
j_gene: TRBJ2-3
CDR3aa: CASSVAVSHGTDTQYF
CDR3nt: TGTGCCAGCAGCGTAGCTGTTAGCCATGGCACAGATACGCAGTATTTT

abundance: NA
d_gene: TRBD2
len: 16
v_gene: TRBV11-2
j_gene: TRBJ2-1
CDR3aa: CASSQIAGGLYNEQFF
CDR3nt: TGTGCCAGCAGCCAGATAGCGGGAGGGCTCTACAATGAGCAGTTCTTC

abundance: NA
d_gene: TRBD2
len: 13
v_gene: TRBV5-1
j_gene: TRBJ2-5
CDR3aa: CASRRGDQETQYF
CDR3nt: TGCGCCAGCAGACGGGGGGACCAAGAGACCCAGTACTTC

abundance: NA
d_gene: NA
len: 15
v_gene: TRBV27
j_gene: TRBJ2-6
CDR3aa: CASSSWEAGANVLTF
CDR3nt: TGTGCCAGCAGTTCCTGGGAGGCTGGGGCCAACGTCCTGACTTTC

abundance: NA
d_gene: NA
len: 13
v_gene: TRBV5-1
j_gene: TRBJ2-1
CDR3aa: CASSLFGYNEQFF
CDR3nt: TGCGCCAGCAGCTTGTTCGGTTACAATGAGCAGTTCTTC

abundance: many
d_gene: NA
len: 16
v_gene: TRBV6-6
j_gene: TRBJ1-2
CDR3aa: CASSLWQGSSNYGYTF
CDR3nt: TGTGCCAGCAGTTTATGGCAGGGAAGCTCTAACTATGGCTACACCTTC

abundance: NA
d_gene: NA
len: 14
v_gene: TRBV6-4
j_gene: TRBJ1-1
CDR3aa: CASTAGHQNTEAFF
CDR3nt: TGTGCCAGCACTGCAGGACACCAGAACACTGAAGCTTTCTTT

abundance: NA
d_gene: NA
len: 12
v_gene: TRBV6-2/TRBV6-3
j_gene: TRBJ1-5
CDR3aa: CASGEGDQPQHF
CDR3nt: TGTGCCAGCGGCGAGGGGGATCAGCCCCAGCATTTT

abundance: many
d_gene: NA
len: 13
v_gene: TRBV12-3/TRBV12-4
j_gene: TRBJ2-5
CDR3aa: CASTPRGEETQYF
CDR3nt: TGTGCCAGCACCCCCAGGGGGGAGGAAACCCAGTACTTC

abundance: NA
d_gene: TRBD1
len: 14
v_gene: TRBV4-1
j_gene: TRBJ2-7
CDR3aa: CASTRTGGFNEQYF
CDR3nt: TGCGCCAGCACTCGGACAGGGGGGTTCAACGAGCAGTACTTC

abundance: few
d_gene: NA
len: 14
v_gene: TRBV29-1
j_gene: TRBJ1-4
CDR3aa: CSVEARTSSEKLFF
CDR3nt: TGCAGCGTTGAAGCGAGGACCAGCTCTGAAAAACTGTTTTTT

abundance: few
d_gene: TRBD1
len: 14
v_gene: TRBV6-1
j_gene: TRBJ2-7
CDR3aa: CASSEVGTGNEQYF
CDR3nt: TGTGCCAGCAGTGAAGTTGGGACAGGGAACGAGCAGTACTTC

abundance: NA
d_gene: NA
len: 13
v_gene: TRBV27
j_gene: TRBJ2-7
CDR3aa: CASSFRESDEQYF
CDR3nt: TGTGCCAGCAGTTTTAGGGAATCCGACGAGCAGTACTTC

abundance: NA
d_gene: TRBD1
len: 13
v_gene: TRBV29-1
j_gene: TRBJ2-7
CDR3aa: CSGGTGPYNEQYF
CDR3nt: TGCAGCGGGGGGACAGGTCCCTACAATGAGCAGTACTTC

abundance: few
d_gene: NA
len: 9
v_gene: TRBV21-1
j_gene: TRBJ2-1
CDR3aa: CASSSGMFF
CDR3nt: TGTGCCAGCAGCAGTGGAATGTTCTTC

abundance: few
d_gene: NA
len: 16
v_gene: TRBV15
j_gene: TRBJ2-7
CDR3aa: CATSSSTQARLDEQYF
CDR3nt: TGTGCCACCAGCAGTTCAACACAGGCCCGCTTGGACGAGCAGTACTTC

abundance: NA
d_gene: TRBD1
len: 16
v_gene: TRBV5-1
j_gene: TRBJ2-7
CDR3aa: CARSLDRGRTSYEQYF
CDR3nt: TGCGCCAGAAGCTTGGACAGGGGGAGAACCTCCTACGAGCAGTACTTC

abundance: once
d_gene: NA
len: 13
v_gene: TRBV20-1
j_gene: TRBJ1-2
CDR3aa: CSVPEGVDYGYTF
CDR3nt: TGCAGTGTTCCGGAGGGGGTGGACTATGGCTACACCTTC

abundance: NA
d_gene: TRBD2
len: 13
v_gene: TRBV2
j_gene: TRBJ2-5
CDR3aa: CASSEEEGLAAYF
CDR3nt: TGTGCCAGCAGTGAAGAAGAAGGACTAGCGGCGTACTTC

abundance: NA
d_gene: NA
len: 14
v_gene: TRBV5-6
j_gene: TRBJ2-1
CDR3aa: CAGSVLTSYNEQFF
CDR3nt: TGTGCCGGCAGCGTTTTAACTAGTTACAATGAGCAGTTCTTC

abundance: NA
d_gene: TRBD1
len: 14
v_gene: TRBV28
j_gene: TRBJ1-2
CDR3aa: CASSRGRGDYGYTF
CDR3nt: TGTGCCAGCAGTCGCGGCAGGGGGGACTATGGCTACACCTTC

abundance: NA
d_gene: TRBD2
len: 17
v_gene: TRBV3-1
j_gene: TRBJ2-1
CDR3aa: CASSQDRLAGVFTEQFF
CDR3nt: TGTGCCAGCAGCCAAGATCGGCTAGCGGGAGTTTTCACTGAGCAGTTCTTC

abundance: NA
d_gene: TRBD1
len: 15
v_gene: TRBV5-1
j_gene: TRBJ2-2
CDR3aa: CASSLADRGHGELFF
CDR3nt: TGCGCCAGCAGCTTGGCCGACAGGGGGCACGGGGAGCTGTTTTTT

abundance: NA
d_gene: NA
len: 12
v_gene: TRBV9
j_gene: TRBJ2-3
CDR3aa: CASSVVLDTQYF
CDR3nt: TGTGCCAGCAGCGTAGTCCTAGATACGCAGTATTTT

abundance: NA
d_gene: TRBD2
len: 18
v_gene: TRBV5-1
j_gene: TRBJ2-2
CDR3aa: CASSLTSGTQFSTGELFF
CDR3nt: TGCGCCAGCAGCTTGACTAGCGGGACTCAATTCTCCACCGGGGAGCTGTTTTTT

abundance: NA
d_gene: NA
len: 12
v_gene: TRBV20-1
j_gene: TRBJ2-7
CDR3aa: CSARQINYEQYF
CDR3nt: TGCAGTGCTAGGCAGATAAACTACGAGCAGTACTTC

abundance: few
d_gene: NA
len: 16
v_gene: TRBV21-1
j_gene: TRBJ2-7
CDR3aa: CASSKVGKAGSYEQYF
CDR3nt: TGTGCCAGCAGCAAAGTGGGTAAGGCAGGGTCCTACGAGCAGTACTTC

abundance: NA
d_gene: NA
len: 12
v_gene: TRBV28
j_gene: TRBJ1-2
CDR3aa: CASRVTAYGYTF
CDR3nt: TGTGCCAGCAGGGTGACAGCTTATGGCTACACCTTC

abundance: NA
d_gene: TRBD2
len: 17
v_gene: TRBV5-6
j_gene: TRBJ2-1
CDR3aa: CASRRLTSGSFYNEQFF
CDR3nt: TGTGCCAGCAGGCGACTTACTAGCGGAAGTTTCTACAATGAGCAGTTCTTC

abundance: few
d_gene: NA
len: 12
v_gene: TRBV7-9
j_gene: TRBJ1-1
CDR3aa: CASSLSGTEAFF
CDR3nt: TGTGCCAGCAGCTTATCCGGCACTGAAGCTTTCTTT

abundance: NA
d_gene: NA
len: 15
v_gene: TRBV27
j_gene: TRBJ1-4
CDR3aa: CASSLVGGSNEKLFF
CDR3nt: TGTGCCAGCAGCTTAGTAGGGGGTTCTAATGAAAAACTGTTTTTT

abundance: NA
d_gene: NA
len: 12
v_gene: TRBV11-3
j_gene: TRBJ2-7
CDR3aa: CASSDVPYEQYF
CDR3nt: TGTGCCAGCAGCGACGTCCCCTACGAGCAGTACTTC

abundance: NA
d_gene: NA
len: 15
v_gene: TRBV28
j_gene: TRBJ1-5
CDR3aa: CASSIQGDSNQPQHF
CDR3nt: TGTGCCAGCTCAATACAAGGGGATAGCAATCAGCCCCAGCATTTT

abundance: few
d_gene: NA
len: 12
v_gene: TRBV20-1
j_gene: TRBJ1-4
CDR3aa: CSASVALEKLFF
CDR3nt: TGCAGTGCTAGTGTAGCGTTGGAAAAACTGTTTTTT

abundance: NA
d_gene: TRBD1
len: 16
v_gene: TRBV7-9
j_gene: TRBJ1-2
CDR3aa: CASSQGTGVSLYGYTF
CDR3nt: TGTGCCAGCAGCCAAGGGACAGGGGTTAGTCTCTATGGCTACACCTTC

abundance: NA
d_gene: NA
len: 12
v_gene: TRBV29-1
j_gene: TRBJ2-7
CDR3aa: CSVEGHRYEQYF
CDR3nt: TGCAGCGTTGAGGGGCACCGCTACGAGCAGTACTTC

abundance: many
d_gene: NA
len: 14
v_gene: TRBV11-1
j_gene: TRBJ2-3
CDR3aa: CASAQGSGTDTQYF
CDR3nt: TGTGCCAGCGCACAGGGTTCCGGCACAGATACGCAGTATTTT

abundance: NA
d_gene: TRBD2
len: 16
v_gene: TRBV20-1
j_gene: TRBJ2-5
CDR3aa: CSASLLGLPYQETQYF
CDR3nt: TGCAGTGCTAGCTTATTGGGACTACCCTACCAAGAGACCCAGTACTTC

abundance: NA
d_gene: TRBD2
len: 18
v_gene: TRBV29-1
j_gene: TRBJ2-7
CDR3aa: CSVLSGGEASAFPYEQYF
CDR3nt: TGCAGCGTTCTTTCGGGGGGAGAAGCTAGCGCATTCCCCTACGAGCAGTACTTC

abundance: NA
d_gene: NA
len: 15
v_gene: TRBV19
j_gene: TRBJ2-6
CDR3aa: CASRMGAAGANVLTF
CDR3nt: TGTGCCAGTAGAATGGGGGCAGCTGGGGCCAACGTCCTGACTTTC